This paragraph reports one T cell receptor (beta chain). 13 Jbeta primers and 60 Vbeta primers were used for the PCR. Clones were read by immunoSEQ multiplex PCR, and TCRdb kept only the in-frame ones, dropping some. This sample carries 75,000 to 95,000 clones, about 90% of them seen once, and the ten largest clones take around 2.3%. Donors sampled were nominally healthy, though unrecorded immune exposures were likely. V was cut by 0 bases and J by 0 bases, with 18 bases left in between. The CDR3 contains 20 residues. Germline V CDR1 and CDR2: MGHRA, YSYEKL. The sample is drawn from a study of cytomegalovirus exposure and HLA in healthy donors. Study overall: The Caucasian-associated ancestry cluster contained more than 75% of the 398 genotyped donors.

The sequence was collected from a man between 18 and 35 years old in good health and CMV-seronegative. Sequencing input: PBMCs. This sequence joins TRBV4-1 and TRBJ1-6; possibly TRBD1 for D (6 bases). CDR3 DNA sequence: TGCGCCAGCAGCCAAGATCGGCACCCCAGGGGAAGCTCCTATAATTCACCCCTCCACTTT. Translating gives CASSQDRHPRGSSYNSPLHF.